This T cell receptor (beta chain) appears in the sequencing data of a study of T cells in Graves' hyperthyroidism and ophthalmopathy. The germline gives CDR1 MNHNS, CDR2 SASEGT. The CDR3 runs to 14 residues. V gave up 6 bases and J gave up 4 bases; unmatched junction bases: 4. This clonotype was seen at least ten times. The antigen is unknown. Study-level points and caveats: The model's output predicted ophthalmopathy at a median of 6.5 months prior to onset. Expanded thyroid clonotypes (above 0.001) were mostly also found in blood. Ophthalmopathy and stable hyperthyroidism were separated by a 13 V-J model.

The source material, RNA transcripts, was used to amplify TCR beta CDR3 regions. The TCR CDR3 was amplified in a first-round RT-PCR using the HTBI primer set. One entry per CDR3 protein results from TCRdb running MiXCR on the multiplex PCR reads. The sample includes 250,000 to 300,000 distinct CDR3 sequences, about 14% of them seen just once. Hyperthyroidism was newly diagnosed in patients aged 18 to 65 (duration under 2 months). Sequencing input: blood. The origin of this receptor is a woman between 35 and 50 years old with Graves' hyperthyroidism that later progressed to Graves' ophthalmopathy. The chain is built from TRBV6-1 and TRBJ1-3; 9 bases match TRBD1. This CDR3 is CASRGQGLGNTIYF. CDR3 coding DNA: TGTGCCAGCAGGGGACAGGGCCTCGGAAACACCATATATTTT.